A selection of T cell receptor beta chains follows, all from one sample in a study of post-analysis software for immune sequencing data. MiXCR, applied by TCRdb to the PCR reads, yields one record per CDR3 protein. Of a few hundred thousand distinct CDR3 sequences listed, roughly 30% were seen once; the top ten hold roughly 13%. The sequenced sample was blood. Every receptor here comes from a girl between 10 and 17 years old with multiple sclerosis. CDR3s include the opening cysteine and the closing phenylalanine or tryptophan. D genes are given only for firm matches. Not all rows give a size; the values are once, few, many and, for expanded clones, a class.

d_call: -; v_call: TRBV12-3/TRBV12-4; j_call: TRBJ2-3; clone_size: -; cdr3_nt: TGTGCCACTTCTCTGGGGTGGGGGTGGTCAGATACGCAGTATTTT; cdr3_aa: CATSLGWGWSDTQYF
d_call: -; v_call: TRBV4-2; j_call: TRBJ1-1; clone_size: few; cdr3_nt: TGTGCCAGCAGCCAAGGTAAGGGAACGGCTGAAGCTTTCTTT; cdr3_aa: CASSQGKGTAEAFF
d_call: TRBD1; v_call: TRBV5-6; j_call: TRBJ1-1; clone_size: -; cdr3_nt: TGTGCCAGCAGCTTCCGACAGGGCATGAACACTGAAGCTTTCTTT; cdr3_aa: CASSFRQGMNTEAFF
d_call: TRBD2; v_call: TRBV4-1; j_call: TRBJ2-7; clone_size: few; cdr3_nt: TGCGCCAGCAGCCAAGAGAAGCTAGCGGGGATCTACGAGCAGTACTTC; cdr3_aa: CASSQEKLAGIYEQYF
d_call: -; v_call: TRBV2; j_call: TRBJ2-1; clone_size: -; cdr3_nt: TGTGCCAGCAGTGAAGGGTTGGAGATGGATGAGCAGTTCTTC; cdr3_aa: CASSEGLEMDEQFF
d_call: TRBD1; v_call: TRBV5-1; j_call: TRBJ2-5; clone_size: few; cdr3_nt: TGCGCCAGCAGCATCCCGACAGGGGACATGGAGACCCAGTACTTC; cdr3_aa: CASSIPTGDMETQYF
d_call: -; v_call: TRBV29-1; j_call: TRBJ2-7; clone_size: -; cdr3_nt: TGCAGCGTAACAGAGGAGGGATCCTACGAGCAGTACTTC; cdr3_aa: CSVTEEGSYEQYF
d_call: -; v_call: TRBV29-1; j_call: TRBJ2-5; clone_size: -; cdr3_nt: TGCAGCGTTGAAGTTGCACCTTACCAAGAGACCCTGTACTTC; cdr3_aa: CSVEVAPYQETLYF
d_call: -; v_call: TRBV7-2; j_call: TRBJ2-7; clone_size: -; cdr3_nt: TGTGCCAGCAGCTTAGGTGTAATGGCCGGCTACGAGCAGTACTTC; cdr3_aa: CASSLGVMAGYEQYF
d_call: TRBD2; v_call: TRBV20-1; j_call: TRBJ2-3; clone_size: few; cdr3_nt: TGCAGTGCTAGAGATACCGGGGGGGCGAACACAGATACGCAGTATTTT; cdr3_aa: CSARDTGGANTDTQYF
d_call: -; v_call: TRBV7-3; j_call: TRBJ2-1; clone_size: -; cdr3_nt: TGTGCCAGCAGCCCCAGTTCGGGGCGCCACTCCTACAATGAGCAGTTCTTC; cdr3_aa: CASSPSSGRHSYNEQFF
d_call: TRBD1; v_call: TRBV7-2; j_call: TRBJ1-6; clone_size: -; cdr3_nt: TGTGCCACCAGCTCTAGACAGGGAACGGATTCACCCCTCCACTTT; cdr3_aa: CATSSRQGTDSPLHF
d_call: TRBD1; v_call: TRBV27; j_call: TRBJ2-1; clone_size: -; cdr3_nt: TGTGCCAGCTCTGGTCTGTGGGGGGGGACAGGGGGGTACAATGAGCAGTTCTTC; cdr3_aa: CASSGLWGGTGGYNEQFF
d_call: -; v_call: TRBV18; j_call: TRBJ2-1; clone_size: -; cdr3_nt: TGTGCCAGCTCAACCGACTCGAACAATGAGCAGTTCTTC; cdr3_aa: CASSTDSNNEQFF
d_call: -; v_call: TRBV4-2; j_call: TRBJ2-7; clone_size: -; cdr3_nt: TGTGCCAGCAGCCAAGAAGAGGCCGCCTCCTACGAGCAGTACTTC; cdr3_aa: CASSQEEAASYEQYF
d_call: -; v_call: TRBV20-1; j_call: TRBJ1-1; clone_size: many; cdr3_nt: TGCAGTGCTTCTTCGGGACACCTTAAATCGGGAGGAGCTTTCTTT; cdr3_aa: CSASSGHLKSGGAFF
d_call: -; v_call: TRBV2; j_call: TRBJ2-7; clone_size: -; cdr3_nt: TGTGCCAGCGGCGCAGGTGGCTACGAGCAGTACTTC; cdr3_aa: CASGAGGYEQYF
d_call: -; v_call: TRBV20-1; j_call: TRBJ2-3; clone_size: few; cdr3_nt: TGCAGTGCTAGAGGCGGGACGGGAGATACGCAGTATTTT; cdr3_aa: CSARGGTGDTQYF
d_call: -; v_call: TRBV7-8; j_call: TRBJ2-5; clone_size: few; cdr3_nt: TGTGCCAGCAGCTTAGAGGGCCGGCTAGCGGAGACCCAGTACTTC; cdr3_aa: CASSLEGRLAETQYF
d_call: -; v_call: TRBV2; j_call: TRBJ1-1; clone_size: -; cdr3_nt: TGTGCCAGCAGAGGCGTCTTCATGAACACTGAAGCTTTCTTT; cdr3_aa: CASRGVFMNTEAFF
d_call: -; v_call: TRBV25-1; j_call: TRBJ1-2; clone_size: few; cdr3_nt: TGTGCCAGCAGTGAGGGAGGGACCTCTTCCCTCGGCTACACCTTC; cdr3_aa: CASSEGGTSSLGYTF
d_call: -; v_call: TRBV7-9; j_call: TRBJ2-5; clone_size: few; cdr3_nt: TGTGCCAGCAGCCGAAGCCAAGGCGGGGAGACCCAGTACTTC; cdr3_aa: CASSRSQGGETQYF
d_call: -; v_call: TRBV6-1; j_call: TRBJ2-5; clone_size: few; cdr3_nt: TGTGCCAGCAGCCGTACAGGGAGGGGGCCCGAGATGAGGGGAGAGACCCAGTACTTC; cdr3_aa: CASSRTGRGPEMRGETQYF
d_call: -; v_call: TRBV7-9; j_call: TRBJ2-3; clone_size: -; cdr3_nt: TGTGCCAGCAAGCCTGATTTGGATACGCAGTATTTT; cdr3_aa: CASKPDLDTQYF
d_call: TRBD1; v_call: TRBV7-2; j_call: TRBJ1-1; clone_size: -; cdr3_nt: TGTGCCAGCAGACCACAGGGGATAAGCACTGAAGCTTTCTTT; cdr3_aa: CASRPQGISTEAFF
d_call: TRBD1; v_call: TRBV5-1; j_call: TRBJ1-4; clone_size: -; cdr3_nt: TGCGCCAGCAGCGCCACCGGACAGGCAACTAATGAAAAACTGTTTTTT; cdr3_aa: CASSATGQATNEKLFF
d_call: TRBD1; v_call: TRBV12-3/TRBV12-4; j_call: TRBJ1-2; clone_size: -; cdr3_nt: TGTGCCAGCAGAATGGGACAGTTATATGGCTACACCTTC; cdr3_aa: CASRMGQLYGYTF
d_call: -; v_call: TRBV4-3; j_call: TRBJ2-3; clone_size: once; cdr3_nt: TGCGCCAGCAGCCAGTCGGGCCGCCTAAAGGTTGTAGATACGCAGTATTTT; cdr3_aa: CASSQSGRLKVVDTQYF
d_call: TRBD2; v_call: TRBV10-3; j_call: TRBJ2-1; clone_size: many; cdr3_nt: TGTGCCATCAGTGAGTCTCTTAGTCTAGCGGGGTACAATGAGCAGTTCTTC; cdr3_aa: CAISESLSLAGYNEQFF
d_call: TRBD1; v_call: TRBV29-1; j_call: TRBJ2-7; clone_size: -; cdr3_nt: TGCAGCGCCAAGGACAGGATTTCCTACGAGCAGTACTTC; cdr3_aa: CSAKDRISYEQYF
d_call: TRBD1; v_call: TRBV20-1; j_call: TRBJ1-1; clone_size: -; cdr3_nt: TGCAGTGCTTGCCGGGACAGGGGGAACACTGAAGCTTTCTTT; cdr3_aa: CSACRDRGNTEAFF
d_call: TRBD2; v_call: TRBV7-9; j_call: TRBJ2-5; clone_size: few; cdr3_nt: TGTGCCAGCAGCGCCACTAGCGGGGGGCAGGAGACCCAGTACTTC; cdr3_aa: CASSATSGGQETQYF
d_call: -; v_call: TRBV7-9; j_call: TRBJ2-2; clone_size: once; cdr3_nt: TGTGCCAGCACCCTCGGGGGCGCAGTCACCGGGGAGCTGTTTTTT; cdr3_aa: CASTLGGAVTGELFF
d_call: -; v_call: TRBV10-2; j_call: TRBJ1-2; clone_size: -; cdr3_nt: TGCGCCAGCAGGGACCCGACAGACCCCTATGGCTACACCTTC; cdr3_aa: CASRDPTDPYGYTF
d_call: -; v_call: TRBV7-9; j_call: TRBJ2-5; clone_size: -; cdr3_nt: TGTGCCAGCAGTTTAAACCCGGACGGCCGATGGGAGACCCAGTACTTC; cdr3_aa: CASSLNPDGRWETQYF
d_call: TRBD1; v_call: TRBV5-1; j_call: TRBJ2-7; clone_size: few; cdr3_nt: TGCGCCAGCAGCTCCCCGCGACAGGGGCGTTACGAGCAGTACTTC; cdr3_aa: CASSSPRQGRYEQYF
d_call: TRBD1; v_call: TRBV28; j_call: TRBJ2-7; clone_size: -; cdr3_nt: TGTGCCAGCAGCCTCACAGGGGGTAGCTCCTACGAGCAGTACTTC; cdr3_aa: CASSLTGGSSYEQYF
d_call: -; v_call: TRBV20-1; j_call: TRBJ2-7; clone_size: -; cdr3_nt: TGCAGTGCTAGAGAAGCGGCAGCCTACGAGCAGTACTTC; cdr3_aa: CSAREAAAYEQYF
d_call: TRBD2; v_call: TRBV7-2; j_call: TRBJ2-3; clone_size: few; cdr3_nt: TGTGCCAGCAGCTTAAGGCTAGCGGGGGTAAACACAGATACGCAGTATTTT; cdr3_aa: CASSLRLAGVNTDTQYF
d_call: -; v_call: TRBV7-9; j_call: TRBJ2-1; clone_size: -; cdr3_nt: TGTGCCAGCAGCTTCCCGGACTTACACTACAATGAGCAGTTCTTC; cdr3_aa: CASSFPDLHYNEQFF
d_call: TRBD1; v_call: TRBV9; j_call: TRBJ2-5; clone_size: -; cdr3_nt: TGTGCCAGCAGCGCCACAGGGGGCCAAGAGACCCAGTACTTC; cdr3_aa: CASSATGGQETQYF
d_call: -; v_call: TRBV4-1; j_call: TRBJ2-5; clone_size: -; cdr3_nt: TGCGCCAGCAGCCAAGGACCCCACGGCGTAGAAGAGACCCAGTACTTC; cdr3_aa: CASSQGPHGVEETQYF